The table lists the clone carrying this TCR beta chain with a count of one. The data originate from a study of T cell changes during pregnancy in multiple sclerosis. The protocol was immunoSEQ multiplex PCR, while the TCRdb copy is restricted to in-frame clones and leaves out a portion. Of 30,000 to 45,000 clones in the sample, 92% were seen once. Germline assignment: CDR1 GTSNPN and CDR2 SVGIG (reference sequence). This CDR3 spans 14 amino acids. V was cut by 0 bases and J by 6 bases, with 11 bases left in between. The TCR originated in a female donor with multiple sclerosis, enrolled in a pregnancy study. V gene TRBV30 combines with J gene TRBJ1-4; tentatively, D is TRBD1 (6 bases). This sample comprised CD8+ T cells from peripheral blood mononuclear cells, obtained before pregnancy. The CDR3 nucleotides are TGTGCCTGGAGTGTACGCAGGGGCCATGAAAAACTGTTTTTT. As protein: CAWSVRRGHEKLFF.